This T cell receptor (beta chain) was obtained from a study of shared clonotypes between healthy human individuals. Study observations and caveats: The rarefaction results pointed to incomplete sorted-subset sequencing despite large depth.

CD4+ cells yielded CD45RA+ naive and CD45RA-negative memory subsets. A note on this clone: The antigen is not known.

Clones were sequenced by immunoSEQ multiplex PCR, and TCRdb holds only the in-frame ones, with some missing. This sample has about 2,500,000 clones; more than 90% occur once, and the top ten carry about 0.13%. Germline-derived CDR1 and CDR2 are MGHRA and YSYEKL. CDR3 size: 16 residues. Trimming took 4 bases from V and 0 from J, leaving 13 bases between them. This TCR was sampled from a young man in good health. Sequencing input: naive CD4+ T cells sorted from blood. Subset defined: CD45RA+ positively selected. The chain recombines TRBV4-1 with TRBJ1-3; D is ambiguous. The CDR3 sequence: CASSPGITHSGNTIYF. The CDR3 DNA follows: TGCGCCAGCAGCCCCGGGATCACTCACTCTGGAAACACCATATATTTT.